This TCR beta chain was recovered during a study of a mutant IDH1 vaccine in newly diagnosed glioma. On the study more broadly: Patients underwent eight vaccinations, which took place in weeks 1, 3, 5, 7, 11, 15, 19 and 23. Vaccines were begun 4-6 weeks after radiotherapy alone, or with temozolomide cycles.

The CDR3 sequence is 15 residues long. With 2 bases removed from V and 2 bases from J, the gap between germline ends came to 10 bases. The V gene's germline CDR1 is SGHTA and CDR2 FQGNSA. Some clones are missing from TCRdb's copy, which holds only in-frame ones; the method was immunoSEQ multiplex PCR. The sample comprises 58,000 or so clones, about 87% of which are singletons, and about 1.5% rests with the top ten. Time point denoted: week 23, last vaccination. All doses held 300 ug of mutant IDH1 20-mer peptide, with topical imiquimod. On this clone: Its target is not known.

This receptor was identified in a man in his forties or fifties with glioma. V is TRBV7-2 and J is TRBJ2-1; tentative D call: TRBD2 (5 bases). This specimen was PBMCs, taken from a glioma patient whose treatment included an IDH1 peptide vaccine. The CDR3 DNA sequence: TGTGCCAGCAGCTTAATGGCGGGTACCTACAATGAGCAGTTCTTC. Encoded protein: CASSLMAGTYNEQFF.